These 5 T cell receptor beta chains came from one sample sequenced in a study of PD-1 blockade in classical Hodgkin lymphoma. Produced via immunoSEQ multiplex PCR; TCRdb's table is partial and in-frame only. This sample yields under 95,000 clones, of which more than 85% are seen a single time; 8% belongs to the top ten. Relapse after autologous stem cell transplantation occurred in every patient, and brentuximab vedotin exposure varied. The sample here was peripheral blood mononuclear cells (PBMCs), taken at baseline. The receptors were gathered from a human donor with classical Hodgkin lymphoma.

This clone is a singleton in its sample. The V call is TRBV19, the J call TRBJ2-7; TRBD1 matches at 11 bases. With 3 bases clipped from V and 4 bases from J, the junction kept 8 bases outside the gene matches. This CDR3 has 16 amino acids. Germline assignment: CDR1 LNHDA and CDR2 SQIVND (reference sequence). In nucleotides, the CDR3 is TGTGCCAGTAGTATCTCCGGACAGGGGGCTTTATACGAGCAGTACTTC. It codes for CASSISGQGALYEQYF. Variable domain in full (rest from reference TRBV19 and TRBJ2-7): DGGITQSPKYLFRKEGQNVTLSCEQNLNHDAMYWYRQDPGQGLRLIYYSQIVNDFQKGDIAEGYSVSREKKESFPLTVTSAQKNPTAFYLCASSISGQGALYEQYFGPGTRLTVT.

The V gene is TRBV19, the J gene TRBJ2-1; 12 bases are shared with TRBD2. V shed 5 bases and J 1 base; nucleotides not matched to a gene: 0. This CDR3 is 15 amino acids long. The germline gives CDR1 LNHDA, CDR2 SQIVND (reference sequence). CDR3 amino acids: CASSGTSGSYNEQFF. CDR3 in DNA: TGTGCCAGTAGTGGGACTAGCGGGTCCTACAATGAGCAGTTCTTC.

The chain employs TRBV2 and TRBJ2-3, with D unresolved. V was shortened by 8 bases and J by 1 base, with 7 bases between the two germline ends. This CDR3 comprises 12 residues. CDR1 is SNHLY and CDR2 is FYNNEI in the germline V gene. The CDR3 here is CASSWGTDTQYF. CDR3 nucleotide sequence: TGTGCCAGCTCCTGGGGCACAGATACGCAGTATTTT.

The CDR3 DNA reads TGTGCCAGCAGTGACTGGACAGGCATCAGCTATGGCTACACCTTC. This codes for CASSDWTGISYGYTF. The chain combines TRBV6-5 with TRBJ1-2; 7 bases fit TRBD1. There are 15 residues in the CDR3. The germline gives CDR1 MNHEY, CDR2 SVGAGI. The V segment lost 5 bases and the J segment 4 bases; nucleotides outside the gene matches: 10.

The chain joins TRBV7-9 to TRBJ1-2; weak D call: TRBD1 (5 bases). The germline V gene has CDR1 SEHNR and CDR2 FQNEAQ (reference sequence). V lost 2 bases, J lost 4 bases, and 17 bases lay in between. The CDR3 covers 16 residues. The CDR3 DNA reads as TGTGCCAGCAGCTTAATCGGTCAGGGAGGTCCCTATGGCTACACCTTC. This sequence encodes CASSLIGQGGPYGYTF. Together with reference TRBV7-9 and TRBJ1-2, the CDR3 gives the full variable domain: DTGVSQNPRHKITKRGQNVTFRCDPISEHNRLYWYRQTLGQGPEFLTYFQNEAQLEKSRLLSDRFSAERPKGSFSTLEIQRTEQGDSAMYLCASSLIGQGGPYGYTFGSGTRLTVV.